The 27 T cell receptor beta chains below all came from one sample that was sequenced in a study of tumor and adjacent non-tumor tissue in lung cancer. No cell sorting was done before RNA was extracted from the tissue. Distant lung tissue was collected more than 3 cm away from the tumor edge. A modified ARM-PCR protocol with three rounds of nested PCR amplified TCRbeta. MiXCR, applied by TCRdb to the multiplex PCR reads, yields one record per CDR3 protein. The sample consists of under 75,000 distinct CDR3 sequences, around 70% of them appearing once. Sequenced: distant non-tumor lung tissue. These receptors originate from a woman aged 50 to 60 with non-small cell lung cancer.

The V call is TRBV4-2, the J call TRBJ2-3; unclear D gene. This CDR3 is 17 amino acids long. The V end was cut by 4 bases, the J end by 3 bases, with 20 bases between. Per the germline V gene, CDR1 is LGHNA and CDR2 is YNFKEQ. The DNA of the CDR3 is TGTGCCAGCAGCCCACTTTCCGGTACAGACGTAACAGATACGCAGTATTTT. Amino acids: CASSPLSGTDVTDTQYF.

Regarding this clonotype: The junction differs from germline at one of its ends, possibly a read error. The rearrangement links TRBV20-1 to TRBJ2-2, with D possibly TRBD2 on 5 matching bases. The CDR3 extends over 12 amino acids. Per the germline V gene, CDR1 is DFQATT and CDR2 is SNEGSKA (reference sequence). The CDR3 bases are TGCAGTGCTAGAGGAAGTGCCGGGGAGATGTTTTTT. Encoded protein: CSARGSAGEMFF.

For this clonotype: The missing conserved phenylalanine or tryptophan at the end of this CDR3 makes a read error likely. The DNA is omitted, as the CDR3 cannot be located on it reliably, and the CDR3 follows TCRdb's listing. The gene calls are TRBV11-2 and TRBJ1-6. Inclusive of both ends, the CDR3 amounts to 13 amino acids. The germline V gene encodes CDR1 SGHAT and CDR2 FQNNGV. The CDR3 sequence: CASSLGGSSPPHL.

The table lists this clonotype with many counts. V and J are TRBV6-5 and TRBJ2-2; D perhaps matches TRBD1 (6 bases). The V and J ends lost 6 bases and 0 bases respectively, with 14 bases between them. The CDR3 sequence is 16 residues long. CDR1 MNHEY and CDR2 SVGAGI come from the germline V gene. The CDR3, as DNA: TGTGCCAGCAGCCCCAACCCAGGGGCGAACACCGGGGAGCTGTTTTTT. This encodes CASSPNPGANTGELFF.

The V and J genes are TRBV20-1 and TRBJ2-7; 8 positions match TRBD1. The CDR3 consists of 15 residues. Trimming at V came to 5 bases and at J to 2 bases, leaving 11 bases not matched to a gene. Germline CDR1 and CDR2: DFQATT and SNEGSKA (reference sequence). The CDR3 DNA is TGCAGTGCTTATCGACCCCAGGACAGGGCCTACGAGCAGTACTTC. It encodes CSAYRPQDRAYEQYF.

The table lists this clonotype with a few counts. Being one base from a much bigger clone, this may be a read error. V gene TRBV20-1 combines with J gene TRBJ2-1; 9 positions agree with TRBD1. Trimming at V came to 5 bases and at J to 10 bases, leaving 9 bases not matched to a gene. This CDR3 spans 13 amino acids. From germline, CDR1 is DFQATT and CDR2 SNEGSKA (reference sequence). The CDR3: CSAGQGLMWEQFF. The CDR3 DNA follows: TGCAGTGCTGGACAGGGGCTGATGTGGGAGCAGTTCTTC.

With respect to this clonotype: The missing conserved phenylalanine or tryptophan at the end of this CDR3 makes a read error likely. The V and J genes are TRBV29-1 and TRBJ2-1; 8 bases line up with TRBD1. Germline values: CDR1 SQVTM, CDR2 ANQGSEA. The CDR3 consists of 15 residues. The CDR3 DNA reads TGCAGCGTTAGCACCGGACAGGGCACCTACGATGAGCAGTTCTTA. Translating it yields CSVSTGQGTYDEQFL.

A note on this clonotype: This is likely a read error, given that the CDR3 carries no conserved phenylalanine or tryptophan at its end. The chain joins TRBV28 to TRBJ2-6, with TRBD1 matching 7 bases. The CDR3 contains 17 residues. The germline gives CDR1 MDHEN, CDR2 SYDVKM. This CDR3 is CASIPRQGKSGANVLTI. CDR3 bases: TGTGCCAGCATCCCCCGACAGGGCAAGTCTGGGGCCAATGTCCTGACTATC.

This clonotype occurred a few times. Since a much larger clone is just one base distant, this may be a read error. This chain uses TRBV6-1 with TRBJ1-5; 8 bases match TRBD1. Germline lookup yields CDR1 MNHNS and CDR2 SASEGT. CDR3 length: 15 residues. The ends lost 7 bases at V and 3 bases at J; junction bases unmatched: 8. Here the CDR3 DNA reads TGTGCCAGCAACCGACAGGGGAGTATCAATCAGCCCCAGCATTTT. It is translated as CASNRQGSINQPQHF.

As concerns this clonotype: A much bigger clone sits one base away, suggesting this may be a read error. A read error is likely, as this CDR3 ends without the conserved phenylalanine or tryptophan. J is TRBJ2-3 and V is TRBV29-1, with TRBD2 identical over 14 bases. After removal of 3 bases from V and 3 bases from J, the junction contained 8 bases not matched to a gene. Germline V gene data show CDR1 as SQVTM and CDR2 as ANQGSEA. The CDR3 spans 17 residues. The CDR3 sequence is CSVDSGLAGGTTDTQYL. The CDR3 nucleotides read TGCAGCGTTGATTCTGGACTAGCGGGAGGAACTACAGATACGCAGTATCTT.

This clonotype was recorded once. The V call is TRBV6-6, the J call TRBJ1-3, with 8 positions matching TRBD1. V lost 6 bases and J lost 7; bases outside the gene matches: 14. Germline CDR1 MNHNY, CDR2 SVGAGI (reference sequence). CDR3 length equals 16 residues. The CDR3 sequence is CASSLPGRGHGNTIYF. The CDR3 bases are TGTGCCAGCAGCCTTCCCGGCAGGGGGCATGGTAACACCATATATTTT.

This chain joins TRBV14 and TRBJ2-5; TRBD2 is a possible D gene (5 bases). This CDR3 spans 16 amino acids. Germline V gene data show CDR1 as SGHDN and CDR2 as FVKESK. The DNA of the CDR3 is TGTTCTAGCAGCCAATGGGCGACGTTAGCCTCCGAGACCCAGTACTTC. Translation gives CSSSQWATLASETQYF.

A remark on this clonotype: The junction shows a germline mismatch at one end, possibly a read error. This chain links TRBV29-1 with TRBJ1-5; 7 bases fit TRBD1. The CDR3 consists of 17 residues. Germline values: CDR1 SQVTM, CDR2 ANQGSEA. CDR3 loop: CSVEWSGLATGNQPQHF. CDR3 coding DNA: TGCAGCGTTGAATGGTCCGGGCTCGCGACAGGGAATCAGCCCCAACATTTT.

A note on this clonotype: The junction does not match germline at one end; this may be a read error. CDR3 residues: CASSLDQGPGHSNEKPFF. CDR3 sequence (DNA): TGTGCCAGCAGCTTGGATCAGGGACCGGGACACTCTAATGAAAAACCGTTTTTT. The J gene is TRBJ1-4, the V gene TRBV5-4, with a weak D call TRBD1 (6 bases). CDR3 length: 18 amino acids. The V gene's germline CDR1 is SGHNT and CDR2 YYREEE (reference sequence). Full variable domain (missing parts from reference TRBV5-4 and TRBJ1-4): ETGVTQSPTHLIKTRGQQVTLRCSSQSGHNTVSWYQQALGQGPQFIFQYYREEENGRGNFPPRFSGLQFPNYSSELNVNALELDDSALYLCASSLDQGPGHSNEKPFFGSGTQLSVL.

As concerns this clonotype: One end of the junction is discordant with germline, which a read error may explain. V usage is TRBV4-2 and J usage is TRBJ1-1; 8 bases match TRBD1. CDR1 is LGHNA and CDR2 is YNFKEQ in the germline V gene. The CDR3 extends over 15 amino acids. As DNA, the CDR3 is TGTGCCAACAGCCCCCCGGACAGGGTAAACACTGAAGCTTTCTTT. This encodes CANSPPDRVNTEAFF.

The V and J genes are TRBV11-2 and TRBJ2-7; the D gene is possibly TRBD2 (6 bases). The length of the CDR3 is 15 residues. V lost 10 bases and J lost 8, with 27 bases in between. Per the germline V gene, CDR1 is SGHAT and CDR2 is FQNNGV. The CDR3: CAITDGAGTDGQQYF. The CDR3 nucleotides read TGTGCCATCACCGACGGGGCGGGAACCGATGGGCAGCAGTACTTC.

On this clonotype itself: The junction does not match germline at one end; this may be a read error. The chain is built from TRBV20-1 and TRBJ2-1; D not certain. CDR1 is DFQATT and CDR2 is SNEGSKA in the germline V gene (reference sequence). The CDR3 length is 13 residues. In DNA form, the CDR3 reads TGCAGTGTTAGAAGAGTAGTGGTCAATGAGCAGTTCTTC. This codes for CSVRRVVVNEQFF.

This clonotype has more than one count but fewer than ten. In DNA, the CDR3 is TGTGCCTGGAGAACACTAGCGGGAGGGCCGCGGTACTTC. Its translation is CAWRTLAGGPRYF. The chain is built from TRBV30 and TRBJ2-7, with 13 bases lining up with TRBD2. This CDR3 region has 13 residues. Germline trimming cut 3 bases from V and 12 bases from J; bases unmatched to any gene: 8. Germline loops: CDR1 GTSNPN, CDR2 SVGIG (reference sequence).

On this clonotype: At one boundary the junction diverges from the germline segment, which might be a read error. The CDR3 nucleotides are TGTGCCAGCAGTCCGATTAGAAACGAACAGTACTTC. It is translated as CASSPIRNEQYF. This chain connects TRBV6-5 to TRBJ2-7; the D is unclear. The CDR3 runs to 12 residues. Germline V gene lookup returns CDR1 MNHEY and CDR2 SVGAGI.

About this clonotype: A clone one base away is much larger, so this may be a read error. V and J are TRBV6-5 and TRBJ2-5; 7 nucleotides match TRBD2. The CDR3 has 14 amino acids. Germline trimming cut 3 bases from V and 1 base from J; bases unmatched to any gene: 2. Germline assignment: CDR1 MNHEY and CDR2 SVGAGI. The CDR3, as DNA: TGTGCCAGCAGTTATGGGGGGGTCCAAGAGACCCAGTACTTC. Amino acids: CASSYGGVQETQYF.

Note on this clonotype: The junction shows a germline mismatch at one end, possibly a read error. As DNA, the CDR3 is TGTGCTAGCAGTCCGGGACTAGCGGGAGGTCAAGAGACCCAGTATTTC. Translation: CASSPGLAGGQETQYF. This sequence joins TRBV7-7 and TRBJ2-5, with 15 bases matching TRBD2. Looked up from germline, CDR1 is SSHAT and CDR2 is FNYEAQ (reference sequence). The CDR3 is 16 residues long.

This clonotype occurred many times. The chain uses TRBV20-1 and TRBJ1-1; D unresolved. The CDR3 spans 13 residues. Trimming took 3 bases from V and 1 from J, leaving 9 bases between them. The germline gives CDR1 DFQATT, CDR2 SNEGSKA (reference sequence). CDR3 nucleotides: TGCAGTGCTAGTAAACACCAGAACACTGAAGCTTTCTTT. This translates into CSASKHQNTEAFF.

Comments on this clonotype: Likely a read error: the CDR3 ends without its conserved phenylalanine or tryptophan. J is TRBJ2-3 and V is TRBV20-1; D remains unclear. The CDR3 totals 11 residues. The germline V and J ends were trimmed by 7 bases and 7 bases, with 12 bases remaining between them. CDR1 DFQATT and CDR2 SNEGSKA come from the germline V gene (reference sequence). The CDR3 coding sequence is TGCAGTGTGAGGCGAGATCATACGCAGTATTAT. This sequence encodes CSVRRDHTQYY.

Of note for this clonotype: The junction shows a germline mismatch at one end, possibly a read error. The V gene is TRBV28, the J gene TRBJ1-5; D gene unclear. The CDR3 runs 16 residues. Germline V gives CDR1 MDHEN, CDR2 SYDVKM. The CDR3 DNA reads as TGTGCCAGCAGTCTAACAAGTGGGGTTACGAATCAGCCCCGGCATTTT. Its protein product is CASSLTSGVTNQPRHF.

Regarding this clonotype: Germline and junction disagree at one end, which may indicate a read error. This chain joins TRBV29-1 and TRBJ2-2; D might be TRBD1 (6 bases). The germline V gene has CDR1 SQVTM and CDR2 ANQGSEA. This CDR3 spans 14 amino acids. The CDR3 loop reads CSILGQGRTEELFF. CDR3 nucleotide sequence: TGCAGCATTTTAGGCCAGGGGCGGACCGAGGAGCTGTTTTTT.

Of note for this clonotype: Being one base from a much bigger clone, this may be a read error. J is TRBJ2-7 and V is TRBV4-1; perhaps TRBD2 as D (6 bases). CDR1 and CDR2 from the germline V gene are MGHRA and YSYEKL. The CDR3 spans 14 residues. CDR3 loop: CASSQNGGSYVQYF. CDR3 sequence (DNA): TGCGCCAGCAGCCAAAACGGGGGTTCCTACGTGCAGTACTTC.

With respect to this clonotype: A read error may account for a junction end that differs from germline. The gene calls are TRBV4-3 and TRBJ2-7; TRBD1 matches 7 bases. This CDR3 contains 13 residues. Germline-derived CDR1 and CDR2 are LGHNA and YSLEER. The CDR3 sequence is CASNQEGANEQHF. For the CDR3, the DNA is TGCGCCAGCAACCAAGAGGGGGCAAACGAGCAGCACTTC.